Reported below is one T cell receptor beta chain. Its antigen is as yet unknown. 5'RACE with constant-segment primers yielded barcoded, UMI-tagged TCR alpha and TCR beta cDNA libraries. TCRdb redid the calling of the 5' RACE reads with MiXCR, one entry per CDR3 protein. The data show roughly 500,000 distinct CDR3 sequences, approximately 20% seen once. These data are taken from a study of T-cell memory formation after mild COVID-19. For the study at large: TCR clustering was largely donor specific. Regarding the study as a whole: What remained unconfirmed was the SARS-CoV-2 specificity of second-wave clones peaking on day 37. Clones that shrank (day 15 to 85) were balanced CD4/CD8, whereas later expanders leaned CD4+.

V was shortened by 0 bases and J by 6 bases, with 11 bases between the two germline ends. CDR1 and CDR2 (germline): SGHNT, YYREEE (reference sequence). The CDR3 runs 14 residues. Sequences were obtained from PBMCs or a T cell subset sorted from them (not recorded which). The chain recombines TRBV5-4 with TRBJ2-3; D may be TRBD2 (5 bases). The clonotype comes from an adult woman who had mild COVID-19 (a few samples of this study predate the infection). Cell type and time point are not known. The CDR3 DNA reads TGTGCCAGCAGCTTGGCTGTAGACTACGATACGCAGTATTTT. It specifies CASSLAVDYDTQYF.